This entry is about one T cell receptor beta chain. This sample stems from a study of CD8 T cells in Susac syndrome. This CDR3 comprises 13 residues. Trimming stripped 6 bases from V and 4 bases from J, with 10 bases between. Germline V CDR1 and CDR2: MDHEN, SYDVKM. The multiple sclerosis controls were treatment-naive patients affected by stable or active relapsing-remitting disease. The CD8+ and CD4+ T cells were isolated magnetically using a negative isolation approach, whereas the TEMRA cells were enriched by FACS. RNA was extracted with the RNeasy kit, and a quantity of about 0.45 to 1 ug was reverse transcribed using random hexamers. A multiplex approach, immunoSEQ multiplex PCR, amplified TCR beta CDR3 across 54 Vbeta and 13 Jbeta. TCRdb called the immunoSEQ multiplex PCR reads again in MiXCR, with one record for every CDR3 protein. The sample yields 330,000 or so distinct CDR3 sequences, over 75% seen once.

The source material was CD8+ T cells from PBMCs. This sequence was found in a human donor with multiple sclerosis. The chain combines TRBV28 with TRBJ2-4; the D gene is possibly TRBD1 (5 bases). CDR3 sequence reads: CASSQRQKNIQYF. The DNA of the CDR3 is TGTGCCAGCAGCCAGAGACAGAAAAACATTCAGTACTTC.